The 6 T cell receptor beta chains below come from one sample, sequenced in a study of identical twins. TCRdb reprocessed the 5' RACE reads via MiXCR and lists one record per CDR3 protein. This table holds over 500,000 distinct CDR3 sequences, roughly a fifth found once. The same sample was also studied in work on T cells expressing NK-cell markers.

The sample consisted of CD4+ T cells sorted from blood. The receptor source for this set is a woman aged 18-29 years in good health.

The chain uses TRBV29-1 and TRBJ2-7, with D possibly being TRBD1 or TRBD2 (6 bases each). Germline V lookup: CDR1 SQVTM, CDR2 ANQGSEA. V was shortened by 4 bases and J by 4 bases, with 14 bases between the two germline ends. The CDR3 is made up of 13 amino acids. CDR3 in DNA: TGCAGCGTTGGGGGAGGACAGATTTACGAGCAGTACTTC. Translation: CSVGGGQIYEQYF.

This clonotype was recorded at least ten times. This chain connects TRBV29-1 to TRBJ1-1; D not resolved. V lost 0 bases, J lost 0 bases, and 8 bases lay in between. CDR3 length: 14 residues. Germline CDR1 is SQVTM and CDR2 is ANQGSEA. Here the CDR3 DNA reads TGCAGCGTTGAAGATCCTATTATGAACACTGAAGCTTTCTTT. Translated: CSVEDPIMNTEAFF.

Only a few counts were recorded for this clonotype. V usage is TRBV5-1 and J usage is TRBJ2-5; D call uncertain. V was trimmed by 4 bases and J by 5 bases, leaving 9 bases between them. This CDR3 is built from 12 residues. Germline loops: CDR1 SGHRS, CDR2 YFSETQ. CDR3 sequence reads: CASSREAETQYF. CDR3 DNA sequence: TGCGCCAGCAGCCGAGAGGCTGAGACCCAGTACTTC.

This clonotype was observed a few times. This chain uses TRBV20-1 with TRBJ2-7, with D perhaps TRBD2 (5 bases). Germline V gene lookup returns CDR1 DFQATT and CDR2 SNEGSKA (reference sequence). The V gene lost 0 bases and the J gene lost 5 bases, with 8 bases spanning the gap. This CDR3 comprises 12 residues. CDR3 protein: CSARELGDEQYF. In DNA form, the CDR3 reads TGCAGTGCTAGAGAGCTGGGAGACGAGCAGTACTTC.

The chain combines TRBV11-2 with TRBJ2-1, with 9 positions matching TRBD2. Germline V gene data show CDR1 as SGHAT and CDR2 as FQNNGV. V shed 6 bases, J shed 5 bases, and the junction held 11 bases outside the gene matches. CDR3 length equals 16 residues. As DNA, the CDR3 is TGTGCCAGCAGGCCTTGGGGGCGGGGGGGCCACAATGAGCAGTTCTTC. Its translation is CASRPWGRGGHNEQFF.

This clonotype was detected ten times or more. The J gene is TRBJ2-7, the V gene TRBV12-3 or TRBV12-4; possible D gene TRBD2, 5 bases. Trimming took 8 bases from V and 2 from J, leaving 10 bases between them. The CDR3 has 12 residues. In DNA form, the CDR3 reads TGTGCCAGCCGCGGAGGAACCTACGAGCAGTACTTC. This sequence encodes CASRGGTYEQYF.